The clone carrying this T cell receptor beta chain is medium-sized in the sample. Its target is not known. The CDR3 runs to 12 residues. With 6 bases removed from V and 4 bases from J, the gap between germline ends came to 9 bases. Study-wide points: Tumor-infiltrating Treg TCR alpha and beta sequences overlapped most with tumor naive CD4+ T cells, then blood naive. Tumor memory CD4+ T cell TCR gene usage was found to cluster with blood and lymph node memory CD4+ cells and with lymph node naive CD4+ cells. Naive CD4+ cells shared approximately 12% of tumor Treg sequences.

Adaptor-ligated barcode primers were used to amplify TRBV12-4/TRBJ1-2 clonotypes. TCRdb fed the multiplex PCR reads into MiXCR, producing one record per CDR3 protein. Of under 300 distinct CDR3 sequences detected, around 5.5% appear once; the ten largest clones hold roughly 60%. Memory CD4+ T cells were sorted as CD4+CD45RO+CD25- cells. The source material was memory CD4+ T cells sorted from blood. As for subset: memory CD4+ T cells, CD4+CD45RO+CD25-. The source is a female donor with breast cancer. This sequence joins TRBV12-3 or TRBV12-4 and TRBJ1-2; D unresolved. The CDR3 DNA reads as TGTGCCAGCAGCCGGGCCAGCTATGGCTACACCTTC. Encoded protein: CASSRASYGYTF.